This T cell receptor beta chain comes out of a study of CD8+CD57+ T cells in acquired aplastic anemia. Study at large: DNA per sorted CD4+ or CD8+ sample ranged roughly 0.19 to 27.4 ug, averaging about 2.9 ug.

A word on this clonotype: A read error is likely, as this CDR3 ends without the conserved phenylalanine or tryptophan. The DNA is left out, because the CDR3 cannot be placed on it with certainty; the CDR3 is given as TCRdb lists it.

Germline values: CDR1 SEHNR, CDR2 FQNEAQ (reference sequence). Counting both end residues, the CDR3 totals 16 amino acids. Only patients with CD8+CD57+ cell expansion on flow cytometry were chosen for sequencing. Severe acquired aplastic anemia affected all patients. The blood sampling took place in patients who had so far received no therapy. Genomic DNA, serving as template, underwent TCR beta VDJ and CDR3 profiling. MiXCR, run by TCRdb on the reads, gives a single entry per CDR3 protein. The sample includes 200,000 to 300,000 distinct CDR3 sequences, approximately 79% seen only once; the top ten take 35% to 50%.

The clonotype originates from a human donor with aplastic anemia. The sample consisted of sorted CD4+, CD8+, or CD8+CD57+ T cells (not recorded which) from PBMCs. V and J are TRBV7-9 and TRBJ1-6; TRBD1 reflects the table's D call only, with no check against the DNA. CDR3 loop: CASSLVPGDLFFGLDS.